This T cell receptor beta chain was obtained from a study of cytomegalovirus exposure and HLA in healthy donors. Across the whole study: For the approximately 360 genotyped donors, 75% to 90% fell within the Caucasian-associated ancestry cluster. Study-wide results and limits: Later on, an analysis found that several of the most significant clusters appeared to be linked to common viral pathogens, which included parvovirus B19. What was likely a sequencing artifact was a cluster of highly shared sequence variants.

PCR amplification relied on 60 Vbeta primers (plus 13 Jbeta primers). TCRdb keeps only in-frame clones here, not all; method: immunoSEQ multiplex PCR. The sample holds about 160,000 clones, approximately 76% seen once. Comment on this clone: Its target is unknown.

The V gene end was trimmed by 4 bases and the J gene end by 5 bases; junction bases not matched to a gene: 9. This CDR3 has 14 amino acids. CDR1 and CDR2 from the germline V gene are SQVTM and ANQGSEA. Everyone who donated was a healthy bone marrow donor. The TCR originated in a female donor in good health and CMV-seronegative. Material: PBMCs. This chain joins TRBV29-1 and TRBJ2-7; 9 bases agree with TRBD2. The CDR3 DNA follows: TGCAGCGTTGGTCGAGCGGGAGGTAATAACGAGCAGTACTTC. This translates into CSVGRAGGNNEQYF.